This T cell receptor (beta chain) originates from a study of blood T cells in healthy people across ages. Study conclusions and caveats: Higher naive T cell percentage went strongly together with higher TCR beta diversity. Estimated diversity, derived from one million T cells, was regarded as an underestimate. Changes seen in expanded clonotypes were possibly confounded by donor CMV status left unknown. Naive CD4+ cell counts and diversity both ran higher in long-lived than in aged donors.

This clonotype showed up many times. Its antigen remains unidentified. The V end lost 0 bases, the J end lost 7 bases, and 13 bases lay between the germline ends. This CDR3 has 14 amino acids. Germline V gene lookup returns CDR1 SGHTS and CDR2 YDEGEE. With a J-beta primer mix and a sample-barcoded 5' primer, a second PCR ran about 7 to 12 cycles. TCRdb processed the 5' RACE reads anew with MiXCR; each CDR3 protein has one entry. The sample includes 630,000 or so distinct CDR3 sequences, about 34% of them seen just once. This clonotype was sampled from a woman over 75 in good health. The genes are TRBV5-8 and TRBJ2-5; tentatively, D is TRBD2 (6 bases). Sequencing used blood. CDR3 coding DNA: TGTGCCAGCAGCTTGGAAGGAGGGACCGGGACCCAGTACTTC. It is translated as CASSLEGGTGTQYF.